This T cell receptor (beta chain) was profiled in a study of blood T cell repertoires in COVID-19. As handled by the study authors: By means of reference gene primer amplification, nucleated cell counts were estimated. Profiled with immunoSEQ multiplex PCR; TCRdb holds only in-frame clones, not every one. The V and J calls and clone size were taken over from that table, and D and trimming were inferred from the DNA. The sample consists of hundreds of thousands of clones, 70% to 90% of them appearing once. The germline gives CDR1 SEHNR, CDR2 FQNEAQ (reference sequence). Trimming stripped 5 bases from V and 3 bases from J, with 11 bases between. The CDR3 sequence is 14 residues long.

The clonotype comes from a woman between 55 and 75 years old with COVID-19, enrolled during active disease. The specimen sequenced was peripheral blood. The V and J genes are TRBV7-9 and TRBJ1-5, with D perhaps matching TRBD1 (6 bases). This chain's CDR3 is CASSSRDNNQPQHF. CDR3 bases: TGTGCCAGCAGCAGCCGGGACAACAATCAGCCCCAGCATTTT.